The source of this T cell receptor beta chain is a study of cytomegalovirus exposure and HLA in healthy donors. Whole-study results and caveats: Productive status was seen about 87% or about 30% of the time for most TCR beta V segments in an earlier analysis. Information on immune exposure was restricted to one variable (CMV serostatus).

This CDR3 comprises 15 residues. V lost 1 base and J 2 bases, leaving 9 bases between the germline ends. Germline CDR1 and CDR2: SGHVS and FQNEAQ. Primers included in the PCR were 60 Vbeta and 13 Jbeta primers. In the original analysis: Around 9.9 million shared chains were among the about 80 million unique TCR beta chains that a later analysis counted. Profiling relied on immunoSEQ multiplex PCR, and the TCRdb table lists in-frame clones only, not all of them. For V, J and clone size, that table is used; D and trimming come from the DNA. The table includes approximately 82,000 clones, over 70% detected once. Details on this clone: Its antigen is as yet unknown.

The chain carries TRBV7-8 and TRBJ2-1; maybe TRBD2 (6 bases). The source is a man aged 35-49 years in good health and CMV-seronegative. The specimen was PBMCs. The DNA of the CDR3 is TGTGCCAGCAGCTTAGGCGGGAACGCCTACAATGAGCAGTTCTTC. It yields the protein CASSLGGNAYNEQFF.